This T cell receptor beta chain was found in a study of cytotoxic CD8 clonotypes in ibrutinib-treated CLL. Study as a whole: Partial responses totalled roughly 25 and complete responses 2; after median approximately 74 months, roughly 14 remained remitted and around twelve progressed. A median roughly twelve months of treatment, range 6 to 36, preceded the collection of response samples.

Profiling relied on immunoSEQ multiplex PCR, and the TCRdb table lists in-frame clones only, not all of them. The repertoire consists of fewer than 300,000 clones, with around 76% occurring once and the leading ten covering about 6%. As to this clone: What it binds is unknown.

The study's findings and limits: Clonality was elevated at ibrutinib response and had returned toward baseline at progression.

Per germline, CDR1 WSHSY and CDR2 SAAADI. The CDR3 loop spans 16 amino acids. Trimming removed 0 bases from V and 5 bases from J, with 17 bases in between. The sequencing used PBMCs, collected at disease progression, from a patient treated with ibrutinib. The chain couples TRBV10-2 to TRBJ2-7; the D gene is possibly TRBD2 (7 bases). The origin of this receptor is a human donor with chronic lymphocytic leukemia. Here the CDR3 DNA reads TGCGCCAGCAGTGAGTCACGATGGGGGGGGCTCAACGAGCAGTACTTC. Amino acid sequence: CASSESRWGGLNEQYF.